This T cell receptor (beta chain) was documented in a study of monozygotic twins with inflammatory bowel disease. The UMIs contained a 6-nucleotide sample barcode. They were added by template switching during cDNA synthesis. TCRdb re-called the 5' RACE reads and shows each CDR3 protein once, DNA omitted. This repertoire includes approximately 400,000 distinct CDR3 sequences. CDR1 is KGHSH and CDR2 is LQKENI in the germline V gene. This CDR3 contains 15 residues. The source is a human donor with ulcerative colitis or Crohn's disease, or a healthy co-twin of an affected twin (not recorded which). The sample consisted of blood. V usage is TRBV18 and J usage is TRBJ1-3. The CDR3 region is CASSPRLSSGNTIYF.